A selection of T cell receptor beta chains follows, all from one sample in a study of human versus mouse CDR3 diversity and MHC coevolution. Repertoires were generated with immunoSEQ multiplex PCR, while TCRdb's copy carries only in-frame clones and drops some. The table includes 86,000 or so clones, around 95% detected once. Material for sequencing was naive CD4+ T cells from blood. Receptors originate from a person aged 30-70 years in good health. CDR3s include the opening cysteine and the closing phenylalanine or tryptophan. A D gene is named only where the DNA matches it firmly. Clone sizes are given selectively: once, few, many, or a class where the clone is expanded.

J	size	V	D	DNA	CDR3
TRBJ1-2	-	TRBV19	-	TGTGCCAGTAGGTCCACAGGTTTCTCCGGCTACACCTTC	CASRSTGFSGYTF
TRBJ2-7	-	TRBV7-8	TRBD1	TGTGCCAGCAGCCGTACCGGGACAGACTACGAGCAGTACTTC	CASSRTGTDYEQYF
TRBJ1-1	-	TRBV5-4	TRBD1	TGTGCCAGCAGCCAGACGCAGGACAGGGCCAACACTGAAGCTTTCTTT	CASSQTQDRANTEAFF
TRBJ2-7	-	TRBV18	-	TGTGCCAGCTCACCACTGTGGGAGTCAGGCGAGCAGTACTTC	CASSPLWESGEQYF
TRBJ1-5	-	TRBV19	-	TGTGCCAGTATGGGGGGACTCCGCAGGCCCCAGCATTTT	CASMGGLRRPQHF
TRBJ1-1	-	TRBV7-2	-	TGTGCCAGCAGCTTAGCGGCAGGGAGGCGGACTGAAGCTTTCTTT	CASSLAAGRRTEAFF
TRBJ1-2	-	TRBV27	-	TGTGCCAGCAGTTTATCCCCGACAGCCCTCGATGGCTACACCTTC	CASSLSPTALDGYTF
TRBJ2-2	once	TRBV9	-	TGTGCCAGCGGCTCAGCGACCGGGGAGCTGTTTTTT	CASGSATGELFF
TRBJ2-6	-	TRBV7-2	-	TGTGCCAGCAGCATGGACATTCGCTCTGGGGCCAACGTCCTGACTTTC	CASSMDIRSGANVLTF
TRBJ1-2	-	TRBV6-4	TRBD1	TGTGCCAGCAGTGAGGGACAGGGGGCAATCTATGGCTACACCTTC	CASSEGQGAIYGYTF
TRBJ1-1	-	TRBV6-5	-	TGTGCCAGCAGAATGGACGGGATGAACACTGAAGCTTTCTTT	CASRMDGMNTEAFF
TRBJ1-3	few	TRBV19	-	TGTGCCAGTATCACCCAGGGCTCTGGAAACACCATATATTTT	CASITQGSGNTIYF
TRBJ2-7	-	TRBV5-1	-	TGCGCCAGCAGCTTGGCACAGTCCTACGAGCAGTACTTC	CASSLAQSYEQYF
TRBJ1-2	-	TRBV4-2	-	TGTGCCAGCAGCCAAGGGGGAGTATTGAACCCCTCGGGCTACACCTTC	CASSQGGVLNPSGYTF
TRBJ2-7	-	TRBV19	-	TGTGCCAGTAGTATAAGCGGCTACTACGAGCAGTACTTC	CASSISGYYEQYF
TRBJ1-3	-	TRBV5-4	-	TGTGCCAGCAGTCTAGGTGGGGCCTCTGGAAACACCATATATTTT	CASSLGGASGNTIYF
TRBJ2-5	-	TRBV11-2	TRBD1	TGTGCCAGCAGCTTAGAGGCAGGGGGCTGGGAGACCCAGTACTTC	CASSLEAGGWETQYF
TRBJ1-1	-	TRBV10-3	-	TGTGCCATCAGCGCAAAACAGGGATTGAACACTGAAGCTTTCTTT	CAISAKQGLNTEAFF
TRBJ2-1	-	TRBV6-4	TRBD2	TGTGCCAGCAGGAGTCTAGCGGGGGCCTACAATGAGCAGTTCTTC	CASRSLAGAYNEQFF
TRBJ2-7	-	TRBV28	-	TGTGCCAGCAGTTCGTATCGACAGTCGCTCTTC	CASSSYRQSLF
TRBJ1-3	-	TRBV9	TRBD1	TGTGCCAGCAGCCTCCTCGGGACAGGGGGAAACACCATATATTTT	CASSLLGTGGNTIYF
TRBJ2-3	-	TRBV18	-	TGTGCCAGCTCACCAAACGCGCTCCCTAGCACAGATACGCAGTATTTT	CASSPNALPSTDTQYF
TRBJ2-1	-	TRBV18	TRBD1	TGTGCCAGCTCACCGGGACAGGGGGCTGGGAATGAGCAGTTCTTC	CASSPGQGAGNEQFF
TRBJ1-1	-	TRBV27	TRBD1	TGTGCCAGCGGGGGGGGACAGGGGTACATGAACACTGAAGCTTTCTTT	CASGGGQGYMNTEAFF
TRBJ1-2	-	TRBV6-1	-	TGTGCCAGCAGTGAAGCGGCCTCTTTGTATGGCTACACCTTC	CASSEAASLYGYTF
TRBJ1-1	-	TRBV27	-	TGTGCCAGCAGTTTATTTGCAGGGAGGCTGGCTGAAGCTTTCTTT	CASSLFAGRLAEAFF
TRBJ1-2	-	TRBV6-6	TRBD1	TGTGCCAGCAGTTATAGGGGACAGAACTATGGCTACACCTTC	CASSYRGQNYGYTF
TRBJ1-1	-	TRBV18	-	TGTGCCAGCTCACCACTCCGGGAAGGGACTGAAGCTTTCTTT	CASSPLREGTEAFF
TRBJ1-2	-	TRBV7-2	TRBD1	TGTGCCAGCAGCAGGGACAGGGGAGGAGGCTACACCTTC	CASSRDRGGGYTF
TRBJ2-7	-	TRBV27	TRBD2	TGTGCCAGCAGTTTAACTGGGACTAGCGGGAGGTACGAGCAGTACTTC	CASSLTGTSGRYEQYF
TRBJ2-5	-	TRBV18	-	TGTGCCAGCTCACCACCTTTGAGGGGGGAGACCCAGTACTTC	CASSPPLRGETQYF
TRBJ2-3	-	TRBV6-5	TRBD2	TGTGCCAGCAGTCCGCGGGGGGGAGCGGGAGATACGCAGTATTTT	CASSPRGGAGDTQYF
TRBJ2-1	-	TRBV6-5	TRBD2	TGTGCCAGCAGTTACGCAGCGGGGAGCTCCTACAATGAGCAGTTCTTC	CASSYAAGSSYNEQFF
TRBJ1-3	-	TRBV7-9	-	TGTGCCAGCAGCTTAAGTCCCGGGAGCTCTGGAAACACCATATATTTT	CASSLSPGSSGNTIYF
TRBJ1-1	-	TRBV11-1	-	TGTGCCAGCAGCTTACAGGGCCTCGAAGCTTTCTTT	CASSLQGLEAFF
TRBJ2-7	-	TRBV9	TRBD2	TGTGCCAGCAGCGTGGGACTAGCGGGAGGTGGAGAGGGCGAGCAGTACTTC	CASSVGLAGGGEGEQYF
TRBJ2-5	-	TRBV7-9	TRBD1	TGTGCCAGCAGCATCTCAAGGACAGGGGGCATGAAGACCCAGTACTTC	CASSISRTGGMKTQYF
TRBJ2-7	-	TRBV25-1	TRBD1	TGTGCCAGCACACGGGCAGGACAGGGGGCGGACTACGAGCAGTACTTC	CASTRAGQGADYEQYF
TRBJ2-7	-	TRBV6-4	-	TGTGCCAGCAGTGACCCGGTGGGCTCCTACGAGCAGTACTTC	CASSDPVGSYEQYF
TRBJ2-7	-	TRBV4-2	TRBD2	TGTGCCAGCAGCCAAGCCGGACTAGCGGACTACGAGCAGTACTTC	CASSQAGLADYEQYF
TRBJ1-4	-	TRBV5-6	-	TGTGCCAGCAGCTTAAAAGGTGGCTCGAAGTGGAGTAGTGAAAAACTGTTTTTT	CASSLKGGSKWSSEKLFF
TRBJ2-7	once	TRBV28	TRBD2	TGTGCCAGCAGTTGGGCCCGATCGGGAGGCAACGAGCAGTACTTC	CASSWARSGGNEQYF
TRBJ2-1	-	TRBV5-4	TRBD2	TGTGCCAGCAGCATCGGACTAGCGGGTGGCTCCTACAATGAGCAGTTCTTC	CASSIGLAGGSYNEQFF
TRBJ1-4	-	TRBV7-9	-	TGTGCCAGCAGCCTGGACAGTAATGAAAAACTGTTTTTT	CASSLDSNEKLFF
TRBJ2-3	-	TRBV7-8	-	TGTGCCAGCAGCTTATCTAGCGCTAGCACAGATACGCAGTATTTT	CASSLSSASTDTQYF